Listed below are T cell receptor beta chains from one sample, sequenced in a study of T cell clusters in autoimmune cytopenias. Reprocessing the multiplex PCR reads, TCRdb reports a single entry for every CDR3 protein and omits DNA. The sample data list about 2,800 distinct CDR3 sequences. The data also belong to a second study, concerning T cell repertoires in aging, cancer and after chemotherapy.

Sequencing input: peripheral blood. The receptor set was obtained from a human donor with an autoimmune cytopenia or autoimmune hepatitis (not recorded which). Both conserved end residues are part of each CDR3. Each record gives: J gene, V gene, CDR3 length, clone size, CDR3 protein. Not all rows give a size; the values are once, few, many and, for expanded clones, a class.

TRBJ2-1	TRBV6-2/TRBV6-3	16	medium-sized	CASSYGLAGGEGEQFF
TRBJ1-3	TRBV7-9	11	medium-sized	CASGNADTIYF
TRBJ2-7	TRBV5-1	15	medium-sized	CARRKGGDPTYEQYF
TRBJ1-6	TRBV27	15	.	CASSILSGAYSPLHF
TRBJ2-2	TRBV7-3	15	.	CASSSSPSNTGELFF
TRBJ2-1	TRBV19	15	.	CASSMTSGSYNEQFF
TRBJ1-1	TRBV18	14	.	CASSPGVLGTEAFF
TRBJ2-7	TRBV27	16	medium-sized	CASSLSVLGQNYEQYF
TRBJ1-2	TRBV19	12	medium-sized	CASMEGIYGYTF
TRBJ1-4	TRBV11-3	12	medium-sized	CASSRSNEKLFF
TRBJ1-2	TRBV5-4	13	.	CASSFSGTYGYTF
TRBJ2-1	TRBV6-5	15	.	CASSLREWSYNEQFF
TRBJ2-5	TRBV5-6	15	medium-sized	CASSSPQGIQETQYF
TRBJ2-5	TRBV5-6	16	.	CASSSPGQGGLETQYF
TRBJ1-1	TRBV6-5	15	medium-sized	CASSYSKQANTEAFF
TRBJ1-2	TRBV19	12	.	CASSQVAGKYTF
TRBJ1-2	TRBV19	16	medium-sized	CASSIAGSTNDYGYTF
TRBJ2-2	TRBV19	11	medium-sized	CASRNSGELFF
TRBJ2-5	TRBV5-6	14	.	CASSLIGAQETQYF
TRBJ1-2	TRBV7-2	15	.	CASSFWSLANYGYTF
TRBJ1-3	TRBV28	15	.	CASIEQGTSGNTIYF
TRBJ1-1	TRBV5-6	15	.	CASSTGPLRNTEAFF
TRBJ2-5	TRBV27	16	medium-sized	CASRPNPGRVQETQYF
TRBJ2-1	TRBV19	12	medium-sized	CASSSGGSEQFF
TRBJ2-3	TRBV7-9	12	medium-sized	CASSSFTDTQYF
TRBJ2-7	TRBV11-3	13	large	CASSLGPQNEQYF
TRBJ1-1	TRBV19	12	.	CASSTGGPQAFF
TRBJ2-6	TRBV18	16	medium-sized	CASSPRKGHGANVLTF
TRBJ1-4	TRBV6-1	15	.	CASSPNGATNEKLFF